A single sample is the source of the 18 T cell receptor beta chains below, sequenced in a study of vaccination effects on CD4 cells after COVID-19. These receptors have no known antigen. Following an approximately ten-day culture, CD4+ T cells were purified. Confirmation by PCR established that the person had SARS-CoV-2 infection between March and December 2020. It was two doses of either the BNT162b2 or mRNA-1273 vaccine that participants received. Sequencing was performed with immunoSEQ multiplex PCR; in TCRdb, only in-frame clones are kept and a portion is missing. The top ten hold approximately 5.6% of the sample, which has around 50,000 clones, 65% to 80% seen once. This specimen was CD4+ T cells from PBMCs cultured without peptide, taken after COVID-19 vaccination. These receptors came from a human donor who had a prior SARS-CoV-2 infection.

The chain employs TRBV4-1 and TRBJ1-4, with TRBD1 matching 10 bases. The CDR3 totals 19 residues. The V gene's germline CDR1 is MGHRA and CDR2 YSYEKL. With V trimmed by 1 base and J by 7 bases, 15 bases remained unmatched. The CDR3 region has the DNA TGCGCCAGCAGCCAAGGAAAGGCGACAGGGGGCAAAGTGAGTGAAAAACTGTTTTTT. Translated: CASSQGKATGGKVSEKLFF.

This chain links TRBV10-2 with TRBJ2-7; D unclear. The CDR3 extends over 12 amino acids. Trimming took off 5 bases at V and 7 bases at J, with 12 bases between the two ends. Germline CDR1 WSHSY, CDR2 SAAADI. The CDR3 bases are TGCGCCAGCAGTATAGCAATGGGAGAGCAGTACTTC. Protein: CASSIAMGEQYF.

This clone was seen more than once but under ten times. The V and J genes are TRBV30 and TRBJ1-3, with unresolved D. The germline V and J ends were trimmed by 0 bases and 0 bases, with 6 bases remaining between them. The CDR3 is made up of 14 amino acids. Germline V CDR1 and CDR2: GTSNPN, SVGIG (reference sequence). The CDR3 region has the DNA TGTGCCTGGAGTGTACTTAACTCTGGAAACACCATATATTTT. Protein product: CAWSVLNSGNTIYF. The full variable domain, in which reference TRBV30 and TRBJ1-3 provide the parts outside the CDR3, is SQTIHQWPATLVQPVGSPLSLECTVEGTSNPNLYWYRQAAGRGLQLLFYSVGIGQISSEVPQNLSASRPQDRQFILSSKKLLLSDSGFYLCAWSVLNSGNTIYFGEGSWLTVV.

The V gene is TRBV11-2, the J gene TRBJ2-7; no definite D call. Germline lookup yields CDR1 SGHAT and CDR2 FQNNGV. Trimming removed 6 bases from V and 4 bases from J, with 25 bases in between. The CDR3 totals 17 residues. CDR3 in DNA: TGTGCCAGCAGACCGAATTCGTGGCAGGCAAGCAAATACGAGCAGTACTTC. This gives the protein CASRPNSWQASKYEQYF.

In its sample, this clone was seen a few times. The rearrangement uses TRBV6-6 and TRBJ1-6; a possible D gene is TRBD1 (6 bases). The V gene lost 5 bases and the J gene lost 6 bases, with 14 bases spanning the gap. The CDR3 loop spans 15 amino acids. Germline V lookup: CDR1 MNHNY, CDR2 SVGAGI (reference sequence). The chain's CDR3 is CASSHEGGRNSPLHF. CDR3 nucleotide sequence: TGTGCCAGCAGTCACGAGGGGGGACGTAATTCACCCCTCCACTTT.

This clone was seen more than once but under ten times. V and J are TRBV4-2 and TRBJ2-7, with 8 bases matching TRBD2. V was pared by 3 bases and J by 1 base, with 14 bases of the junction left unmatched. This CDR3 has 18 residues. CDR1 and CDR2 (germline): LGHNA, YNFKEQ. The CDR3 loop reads CASSQRQGERGSSYEQYF. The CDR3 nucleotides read TGTGCCAGCAGCCAGCGTCAGGGTGAGCGGGGGTCATCCTACGAGCAGTACTTC.

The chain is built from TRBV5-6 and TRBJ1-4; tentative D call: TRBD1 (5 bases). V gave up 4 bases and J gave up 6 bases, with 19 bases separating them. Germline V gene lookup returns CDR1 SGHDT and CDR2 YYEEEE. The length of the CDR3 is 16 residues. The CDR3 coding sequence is TGTGCCAGCAGCCTGACGGTGGAATCGGGGGATGAAAAACTGTTTTTT. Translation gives CASSLTVESGDEKLFF.

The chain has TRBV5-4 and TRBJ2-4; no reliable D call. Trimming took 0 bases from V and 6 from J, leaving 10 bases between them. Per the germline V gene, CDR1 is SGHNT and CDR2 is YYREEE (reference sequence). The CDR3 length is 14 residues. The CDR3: CASSLDIGRNIQYF. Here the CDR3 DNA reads TGTGCCAGCAGCTTGGATATAGGCAGAAACATTCAGTACTTC. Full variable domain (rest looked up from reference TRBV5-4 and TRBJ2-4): ETGVTQSPTHLIKTRGQQVTLRCSSQSGHNTVSWYQQALGQGPQFIFQYYREEENGRGNFPPRFSGLQFPNYSSELNVNALELDDSALYLCASSLDIGRNIQYFGAGTRLSVL.

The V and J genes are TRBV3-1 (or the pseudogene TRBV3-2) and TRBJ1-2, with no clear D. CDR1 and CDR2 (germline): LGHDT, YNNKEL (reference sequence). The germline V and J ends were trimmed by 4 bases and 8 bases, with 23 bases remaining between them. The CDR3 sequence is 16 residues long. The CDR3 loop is CASSPLPPPSSLGYTF. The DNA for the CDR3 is TGTGCCAGCAGCCCTCTGCCCCCCCCATCCTCCCTGGGCTACACCTTC.

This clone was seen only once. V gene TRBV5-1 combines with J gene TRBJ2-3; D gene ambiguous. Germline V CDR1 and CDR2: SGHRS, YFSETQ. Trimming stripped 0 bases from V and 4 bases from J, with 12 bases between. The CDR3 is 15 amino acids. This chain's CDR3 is CASSLAARSPDTQYF. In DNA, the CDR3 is TGCGCCAGCAGCTTGGCCGCTCGGTCCCCAGATACGCAGTATTTT.

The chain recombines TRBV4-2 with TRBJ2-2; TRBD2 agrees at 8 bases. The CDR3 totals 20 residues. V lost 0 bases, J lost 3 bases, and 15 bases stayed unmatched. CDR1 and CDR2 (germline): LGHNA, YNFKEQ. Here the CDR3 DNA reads TGTGCCAGCAGCCAAGATAATCCCTCGGTAGCGGGGACCCACACCGGGGAGCTGTTTTTT. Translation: CASSQDNPSVAGTHTGELFF.

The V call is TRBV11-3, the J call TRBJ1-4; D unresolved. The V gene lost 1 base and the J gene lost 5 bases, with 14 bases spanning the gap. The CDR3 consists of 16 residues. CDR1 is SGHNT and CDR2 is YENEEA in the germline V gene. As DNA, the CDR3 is TGTGCCAGCAGCTTAGTGACCGGGTCCCTAAATGAAAAACTGTTTTTT. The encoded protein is CASSLVTGSLNEKLFF.

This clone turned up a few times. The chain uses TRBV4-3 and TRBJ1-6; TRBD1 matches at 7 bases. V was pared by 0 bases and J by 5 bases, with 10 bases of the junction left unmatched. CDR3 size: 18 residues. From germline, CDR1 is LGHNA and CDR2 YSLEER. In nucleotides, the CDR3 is TGCGCCAGCAGCCAAGAAAGACAGGGCGTAAACAATAATTCACCCCTCCACTTT. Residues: CASSQERQGVNNNSPLHF.

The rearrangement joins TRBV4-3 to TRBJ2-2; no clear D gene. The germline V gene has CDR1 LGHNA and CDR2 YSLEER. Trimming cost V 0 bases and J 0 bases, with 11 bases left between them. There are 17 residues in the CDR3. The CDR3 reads CASSQDRGGTNTGELFF. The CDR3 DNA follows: TGCGCCAGCAGCCAAGATCGTGGCGGAACGAACACCGGGGAGCTGTTTTTT.

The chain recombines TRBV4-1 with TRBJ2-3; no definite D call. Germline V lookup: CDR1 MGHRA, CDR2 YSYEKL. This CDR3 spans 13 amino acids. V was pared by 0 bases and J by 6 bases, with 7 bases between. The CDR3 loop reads CASSQDPVDTQYF. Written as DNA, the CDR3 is TGCGCCAGCAGCCAAGATCCCGTTGATACGCAGTATTTT.

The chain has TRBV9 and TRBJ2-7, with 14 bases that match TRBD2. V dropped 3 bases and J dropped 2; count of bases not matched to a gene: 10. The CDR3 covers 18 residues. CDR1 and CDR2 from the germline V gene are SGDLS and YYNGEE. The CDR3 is CASSGREGGLAGAYEQYF. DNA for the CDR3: TGTGCCAGCAGCGGTAGAGAGGGGGGACTAGCGGGGGCCTACGAGCAGTACTTC.

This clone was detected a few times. The CDR3 nucleotides are TGTGCCAGCAGCTTGGCCCGGACAGGGGAGCCTCCGTATTTT. It is translated as CASSLARTGEPPYF. J is TRBJ2-3 and V is TRBV5-5; TRBD1 aligns across 9 bases. In germline, CDR1 is SGHKS, CDR2 YYEKEE (reference sequence). J gave up 14 bases and V 0 bases, and 10 bases lay outside the gene matches. The CDR3 extends over 14 amino acids. The whole variable domain, remainder taken from reference TRBV5-5 and TRBJ2-3, is DAGVTQSPTHLIKTRGQQVTLRCSPISGHKSVSWYQQVLGQGPQFIFQYYEKEERGRGNFPDRFSARQFPNYSSELNVNALLLGDSALYLCASSLARTGEPPYFGPGTRLTVL.

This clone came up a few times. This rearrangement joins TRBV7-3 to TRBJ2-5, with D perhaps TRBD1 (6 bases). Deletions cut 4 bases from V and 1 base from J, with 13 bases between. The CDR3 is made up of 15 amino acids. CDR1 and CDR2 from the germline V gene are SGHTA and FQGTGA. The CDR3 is CASSSSGAVQETQYF. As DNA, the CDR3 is TGTGCCAGCAGCTCCTCAGGGGCTGTCCAAGAGACCCAGTACTTC.